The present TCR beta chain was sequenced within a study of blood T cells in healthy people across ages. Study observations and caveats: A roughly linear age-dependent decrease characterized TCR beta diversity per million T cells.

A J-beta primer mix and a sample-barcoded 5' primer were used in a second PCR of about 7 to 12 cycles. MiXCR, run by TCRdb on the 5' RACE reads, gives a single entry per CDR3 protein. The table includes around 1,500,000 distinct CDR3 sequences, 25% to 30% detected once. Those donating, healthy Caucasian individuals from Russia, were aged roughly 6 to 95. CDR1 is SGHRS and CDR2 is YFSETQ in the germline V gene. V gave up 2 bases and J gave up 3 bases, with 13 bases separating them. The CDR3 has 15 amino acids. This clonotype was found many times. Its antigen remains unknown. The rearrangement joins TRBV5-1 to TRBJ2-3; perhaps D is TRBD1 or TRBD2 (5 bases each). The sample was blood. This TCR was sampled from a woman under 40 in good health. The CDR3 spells CASSFGTEGTDTQYF. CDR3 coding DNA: TGCGCCAGCAGCTTCGGGACCGAGGGAACAGATACGCAGTATTTT.